These 26 T cell receptor beta chains came from one sample sequenced in a study of T cells in Graves' hyperthyroidism and ophthalmopathy. TCR beta CDR3 regions were amplified from RNA transcripts. HTBI primers were employed in a first-round RT-PCR of the TCR CDR3. TCRdb re-called the multiplex PCR reads through MiXCR, storing one row per CDR3 protein. The table records approximately 350,000 distinct CDR3 sequences, around 15% of them present only once. Sequenced material: blood. Receptor source: a woman aged 55-70 years with Graves' ophthalmopathy.

In its sample, this clonotype was seen many times. The rearrangement links TRBV7-9 to TRBJ2-1, with D unresolved. Germline lookup yields CDR1 SEHNR and CDR2 FQNEAQ (reference sequence). The CDR3 contains 16 residues. Trimming removed 1 base from V and 3 bases from J, with 13 bases in between. The chain's CDR3 is CASSLDSAVGYNEQFF. CDR3 DNA sequence: TGTGCCAGCAGCTTAGACTCGGCCGTTGGCTACAATGAGCAGTTCTTC. The full variable domain, with the rest looked up from reference TRBV7-9 and TRBJ2-1, is DTGVSQNPRHKITKRGQNVTFRCDPISEHNRLYWYRQTLGQGPEFLTYFQNEAQLEKSRLLSDRFSAERPKGSFSTLEIQRTEQGDSAMYLCASSLDSAVGYNEQFFGPGTRLTVL.

The chain has TRBV20-1 and TRBJ1-5; D gene unclear. The CDR3 runs to 12 residues. Trimming removed 0 bases from V and 3 bases from J, with 3 bases in between. The germline V gene has CDR1 DFQATT and CDR2 SNEGSKA (reference sequence). The CDR3 reads CSARDLNQPQHF. CDR3 nucleotide sequence: TGCAGTGCTAGAGACCTCAATCAGCCCCAGCATTTT.

In this sample, this clonotype turned up a few times. The J gene is TRBJ2-7, the V gene TRBV3-1; 9 nucleotides agree with TRBD2. The V and J ends lost 4 bases and 2 bases, in that order; junction bases with no gene match: 9. The CDR3 runs 16 residues. Germline lookup yields CDR1 LGHDT and CDR2 YNNKEL (reference sequence). CDR3 sequence: CASSPTTSGWTYEQYF. For the CDR3, the DNA is TGTGCCAGCAGCCCGACGACTAGCGGTTGGACCTACGAGCAGTACTTC.

This chain joins TRBV5-4 and TRBJ2-5, with TRBD2 matching over 11 bases. Trimming removed 3 bases from V and 1 base from J; junction bases left unmatched: 5. The CDR3 length is 16 residues. The germline CDR1 and CDR2 sequences are SGHNT and YYREEE (reference sequence). The CDR3 DNA is TGTGCCAGCAGCTCCAAGACTAGCGGGATCCAAGAGACCCAGTACTTC. This sequence encodes CASSSKTSGIQETQYF.

The sample holds many counts of this clonotype. The rearrangement joins TRBV9 to TRBJ2-5, with D perhaps matching TRBD1 or TRBD2 (6 bases each). The CDR3 has 14 amino acids. Germline assignment: CDR1 SGDLS and CDR2 YYNGEE. The ends were cut back, 0 bases at V and 5 bases at J, with 11 bases in the middle. CDR3 sequence reads: CASSVVGGGETQYF. The CDR3 nucleotides read TGTGCCAGCAGCGTAGTGGGGGGCGGCGAGACCCAGTACTTC.

With regard to this clonotype: This may be a read error, as it is one base from a much larger clone. V usage is TRBV2 and J usage is TRBJ1-4; D might be TRBD1 (5 bases). Germline V gives CDR1 SNHLY, CDR2 FYNNEI. The CDR3 spans 14 residues. The CDR3 protein is CASNRPGGAENLFF. The CDR3 coding sequence is TGTGCCAGCAACCGCCCGGGGGGTGCGGAAAACCTGTTTTTT.

J is TRBJ2-1 and V is TRBV29-1, with TRBD2 as a possible D gene (6 bases). The V and J ends lost 7 bases and 6 bases respectively, with 10 bases between them. Per the germline V gene, CDR1 is SQVTM and CDR2 is ANQGSEA. The CDR3 extends over 11 amino acids. In nucleotides, the CDR3 is TGCAGCGGGGAGGTGGGCAATGAGCAGTTCTTC. Its protein product is CSGEVGNEQFF.

This clonotype showed up just once. The chain carries TRBV10-3 and TRBJ2-1, with a tentative D call TRBD2 (7 bases). CDR1 and CDR2 (germline): ENHRY, SYGVKD. CDR3 size: 15 residues. The V and J ends lost 8 bases and 7 bases respectively, with 21 bases between them. CDR3 nucleotide sequence: TGTGCCATCGGGGCGGGGTACAGGGAGGGTAATGAGCAGTTCTTC. Residues: CAIGAGYREGNEQFF.

The sample holds a few counts of this clonotype. The chain has TRBV20-1 and TRBJ1-2, with D perhaps matching TRBD1 (5 bases). Germline V gives CDR1 DFQATT, CDR2 SNEGSKA (reference sequence). The CDR3 length is 13 residues. Trimming shortened V by 3 bases and J by 3 bases, and 11 bases separated the two germline ends. Written as DNA, the CDR3 is TGCAGTGCTAGTGGGACCCTTGACTATGGCTACACCTTC. This encodes CSASGTLDYGYTF.

The table lists this clonotype with a few counts. The gene calls are TRBV7-9 and TRBJ2-2, with a tentative D call TRBD1 (5 bases). The CDR3 loop spans 15 amino acids. V gave up 2 bases and J gave up 4 bases, with 11 bases separating them. The germline V gene has CDR1 SEHNR and CDR2 FQNEAQ (reference sequence). The DNA of the CDR3 is TGTGCCAGCAGCTTAATGGACACCTTCACCGGGGAGCTGTTTTTT. Encoded protein: CASSLMDTFTGELFF.

This clonotype was detected many times. The V call is TRBV29-1, the J call TRBJ2-5; TRBD2 might be the D (5 bases). The CDR3 runs to 12 residues. CDR1 is SQVTM and CDR2 is ANQGSEA in the germline V gene. Trimming stripped 5 bases from V and 1 base from J, with 8 bases between. CDR3 in DNA: TGCAGCGTTTCTGAGGGCCAAGAGACCCAGTACTTC. It codes for CSVSEGQETQYF.

This chain uses TRBV20-1 with TRBJ2-3; 9 bases agree with TRBD2. The CDR3 length is 15 residues. Looked up from germline, CDR1 is DFQATT and CDR2 is SNEGSKA (reference sequence). The junction had 9 bases not matched to a gene; V was cut back by 6 bases and J by 2 bases. The CDR3 bases are TGCAGTGCCCCTAGCGGGGTAGGGGCCACAGATACGCAGTATTTT. Protein product: CSAPSGVGATDTQYF.

In its sample, this clonotype was seen many times. This sequence joins TRBV19 and TRBJ1-2; no definite D call. Trimming pared 3 bases from V and 3 bases from J, leaving 11 bases between. CDR1 LNHDA and CDR2 SQIVND come from the germline V gene (reference sequence). The CDR3 consists of 14 residues. In DNA, the CDR3 is TGTGCCAGTAGTATCGGGGAAGGAGACTATGGCTACACCTTC. Its translation: CASSIGEGDYGYTF.

This chain uses TRBV6-1 with TRBJ2-6, with TRBD1 identical over 9 bases. J was trimmed by 0 bases and V by 6 bases; bases with no gene match: 6. The length of the CDR3 is 17 residues. Germline CDR1 is MNHNS and CDR2 is SASEGT. The CDR3 protein is CASSSGQGNSGANVLTF. The CDR3 DNA reads as TGTGCCAGCAGCTCGGGACAGGGTAACTCTGGGGCCAACGTCCTGACTTTC.

This clonotype has more than one count but fewer than ten. The rearrangement joins TRBV6-1 to TRBJ1-1; tentatively, D is TRBD1 (6 bases). The V end lost 6 bases, the J end lost 3 bases, and 14 bases lay between the germline ends. This CDR3 spans 14 amino acids. Germline V lookup: CDR1 MNHNS, CDR2 SASEGT. The CDR3 region is CASRGGQLDTEAFF. The CDR3 DNA reads TGTGCCAGCAGGGGGGGGCAGCTTGACACTGAAGCTTTCTTT.

A note on this clonotype: This may be a read error, as it is one base from a much larger clone. The CDR3 DNA reads TGTGCCAGCGGTTTCGCGGTCGAGCAGTACTTC. Residues: CASGFAVEQYF. This chain connects TRBV28 to TRBJ2-7, with D uncertain. The CDR3 length is 11 residues. Looked up from germline, CDR1 is MDHEN and CDR2 is SYDVKM.

This clonotype was observed at least ten times. The V call is TRBV9, the J call TRBJ2-3; the match to TRBD2 covers 13 bases. Germline assignment: CDR1 SGDLS and CDR2 YYNGEE. The CDR3 has 17 amino acids. Unmatched junction bases numbered 5, after V lost 2 bases and J lost 2 bases. CDR3 nucleotides: TGTGCCAGCAGCGTGGAGGGACTAGCGGGACTCACAGATACGCAGTATTTT. This codes for CASSVEGLAGLTDTQYF.

This clonotype has at least ten counts. The chain has TRBV3-1 and TRBJ2-1, with 9 bases matching TRBD1. This CDR3 comprises 17 residues. After removal of 2 bases from V and 5 bases from J, the junction contained 10 bases not matched to a gene. Germline V lookup: CDR1 LGHDT, CDR2 YNNKEL (reference sequence). CDR3 bases: TGTGCCAGCAGCCAATCCCGGACAGGGGAAACACACAATGAGCAGTTCTTC. Protein: CASSQSRTGETHNEQFF.

This clonotype has more than one count but fewer than ten. The chain carries TRBV5-1 and TRBJ2-5, with D possibly matching TRBD2 (6 bases). The germline CDR1 and CDR2 sequences are SGHRS and YFSETQ. The CDR3 contains 15 residues. Trimming left V 0 bases short and J 3 bases short, with 12 bases between. In DNA form, the CDR3 reads TGCGCCAGCAGCTTGGGAACCGCGGGGAAAGAGACCCAGTACTTC. It specifies CASSLGTAGKETQYF.

This clonotype came up a few times. The chain uses TRBV6-1 and TRBJ2-7; 12 bases align to TRBD2. V was clipped by 7 bases and J by 7 bases; unmatched bases: 8. Germline CDR1 reads MNHNS; CDR2 reads SASEGT. This CDR3 is built from 14 residues. The CDR3 DNA sequence: TGTGCCAGCACCCAAGGACTAGCGGGATGGGAGCAGTACTTC. This sequence encodes CASTQGLAGWEQYF.

There are many counts of this clonotype. The genes are TRBV20-1 and TRBJ1-1, with D maybe TRBD1 (5 bases). Per the germline V gene, CDR1 is DFQATT and CDR2 is SNEGSKA (reference sequence). V was clipped by 6 bases and J by 1 base, with 12 bases between them. The CDR3 consists of 13 residues. CDR3 sequence reads: CSAATAKNTEAFF. The CDR3 bases are TGCAGTGCCGCGACAGCGAAGAACACTGAAGCTTTCTTT.

CDR3 protein: CASRGEWGRPQYF. DNA for the CDR3: TGTGCCAGCAGAGGGGAGTGGGGCCGACCCCAGTACTTC. The V call is TRBV28, the J call TRBJ2-5, with D possibly being TRBD1 or TRBD2 (5 bases each). Germline CDR1 MDHEN, CDR2 SYDVKM. V lost 6 bases, J lost 9 bases, and 17 bases lay in between. The CDR3 length is 13 residues. Full variable domain (outside the CDR3, taken from reference TRBV28 and TRBJ2-5): DVKVTQSSRYLVKRTGEKVFLECVQDMDHENMFWYRQDPGLGLRLIYFSYDVKMKEKGDIPEGYSVSREKKERFSLILESASTNQTSMYLCASRGEWGRPQYFGPGTRLLVL.

This clonotype was seen at least ten times. The chain recombines TRBV11-2 with TRBJ2-5; maybe TRBD2 (6 bases). The CDR3 has 15 residues. Trimming removed 5 bases at V and 2 bases at J, with 15 bases between. Germline lookup yields CDR1 SGHAT and CDR2 FQNNGV. CDR3 amino acids: CASSITASDQETQYF. CDR3 DNA: TGTGCCAGCAGCATAACGGCTAGCGATCAAGAGACCCAGTACTTC.

In nucleotides, the CDR3 is TGTGCCAGCAGTTACTCTCGGACAGGTGGATCACCCCTCCACTTT. It is translated as CASSYSRTGGSPLHF. V gene TRBV28 combines with J gene TRBJ1-6, with 7 positions matching TRBD1. Unmatched junction bases numbered 10, after V lost 4 bases and J lost 10 bases. The germline CDR1 and CDR2 sequences are MDHEN and SYDVKM. This CDR3 has 15 residues.

This clonotype has at least ten counts. The chain couples TRBV5-1 to TRBJ1-5; D is unresolved. Germline lookup yields CDR1 SGHRS and CDR2 YFSETQ. The CDR3 loop spans 12 amino acids. The ends were cut back, 4 bases at V and 7 bases at J, with 9 bases in the middle. CDR3 residues: CASSVDGQPQHF. The CDR3 DNA follows: TGCGCCAGCAGCGTTGATGGGCAGCCCCAGCATTTT.

This clonotype has ten or more counts. J is TRBJ2-7 and V is TRBV28; D not certain. Looked up from germline, CDR1 is MDHEN and CDR2 is SYDVKM. V dropped 2 bases and J dropped 2 bases, with 10 bases sitting between them. This CDR3 has 14 residues. This CDR3 reads CASSLLDPTYEQYF. The CDR3 coding sequence is TGTGCCAGCAGTTTACTGGACCCAACCTACGAGCAGTACTTC.